Listed below are T cell receptor beta chains from one sample, sequenced in a study of vaccination effects on CD4 cells after COVID-19. Only in-frame clones appear in the TCRdb table, and some are missing; sequencing was by immunoSEQ multiplex PCR. The data contain tens of thousands of clones, roughly 80% of them singletons. No antigen is known for these receptors. Here the sequenced sample was CD4+ T cells from PBMCs cultured without peptide, taken after COVID-19 vaccination. The receptors come from a human donor who received a COVID-19 vaccine. Both conserved end residues are part of each CDR3. Each record gives: V gene, J gene, D gene, clone size, CDR3 DNA, CDR3 protein. D genes are given only for firm matches. Size tells how often a clone was seen (once, few, many) or the class of an expanded clone, and some rows leave it out.

v_call: TRBV29-1; j_call: TRBJ1-3; d_call: -; clone_size: few; cdr3_nt: TGCAGCGTTGGCAGGGGCACCGGAAACACCATATATTTT; cdr3_aa: CSVGRGTGNTIYF
v_call: TRBV6-2/TRBV6-3; j_call: TRBJ1-3; d_call: -; clone_size: few; cdr3_nt: TGTGCCAGCAGTTCCTGGACGGCCTCTGGAAACACCATATATTTT; cdr3_aa: CASSSWTASGNTIYF
v_call: TRBV5-1; j_call: TRBJ1-3; d_call: -; clone_size: -; cdr3_nt: TGCGCCAGCAGCTTGCCCTTCTCTGGAAACACCATATATTTT; cdr3_aa: CASSLPFSGNTIYF
v_call: TRBV14; j_call: TRBJ2-1; d_call: -; clone_size: -; cdr3_nt: TGTGCCAGCAGCCGACAAGGGGCACGGCAAGCGTTCTTC; cdr3_aa: CASSRQGARQAFF
v_call: TRBV6-5; j_call: TRBJ2-3; d_call: TRBD2; clone_size: -; cdr3_nt: TGTGCCAGCAGTTATTTAGCGGGGGGGCCGACAGATACGCAGTATTTT; cdr3_aa: CASSYLAGGPTDTQYF
v_call: TRBV5-1; j_call: TRBJ2-3; d_call: -; clone_size: -; cdr3_nt: TGCGCCAGCAGCTTTGGGGGTGCAGATACGCAGTATTTT; cdr3_aa: CASSFGGADTQYF
v_call: TRBV3-1/TRBV3-2; j_call: TRBJ2-5; d_call: -; clone_size: -; cdr3_nt: TGTGCCAGCAGCCAAATGGGGGGCCAAGAGACCCAGTACTTC; cdr3_aa: CASSQMGGQETQYF
v_call: TRBV6-1; j_call: TRBJ2-3; d_call: -; clone_size: -; cdr3_nt: TGTGCCATCAAAGGGCCTTCCACAGATACGCAGTATTTT; cdr3_aa: CAIKGPSTDTQYF
v_call: TRBV2; j_call: TRBJ1-4; d_call: -; clone_size: -; cdr3_nt: TGTGCCAGCAGTGAAGGGTATCGAACTAATGAAAAACTGTTTTTT; cdr3_aa: CASSEGYRTNEKLFF
v_call: TRBV24-1; j_call: TRBJ2-3; d_call: TRBD1; clone_size: -; cdr3_nt: TGTGCCACCAGTGACCGGGGGACAGGGTATGACACAGATACGCAGTATTTT; cdr3_aa: CATSDRGTGYDTDTQYF
v_call: TRBV21-1; j_call: TRBJ2-6; d_call: -; clone_size: -; cdr3_nt: TGTGCCAGCAGCAAAGCGCGCGTGGGGCGGACACTCTCTGGGGCCAACGTCCTGACTTTC; cdr3_aa: CASSKARVGRTLSGANVLTF
v_call: TRBV5-1; j_call: TRBJ2-5; d_call: TRBD2; clone_size: -; cdr3_nt: TGCGCCAGCAGCTTTGTCGGGAGGGAGGAGACCCAGTACTTC; cdr3_aa: CASSFVGREETQYF
v_call: TRBV7-9; j_call: TRBJ1-6; d_call: -; clone_size: -; cdr3_nt: TGTGCCAGCAGCCAGACAGGCGCTTTTCTTTCACCCCTCCACTTT; cdr3_aa: CASSQTGAFLSPLHF
v_call: TRBV6-5; j_call: TRBJ2-5; d_call: -; clone_size: -; cdr3_nt: TGTGCCAGCAGTCCAACGGTGGAGACCCAGTACTTC; cdr3_aa: CASSPTVETQYF
v_call: TRBV5-1; j_call: TRBJ2-6; d_call: TRBD2; clone_size: -; cdr3_nt: TGCGCCAGCTCCCGCCCGGGAGGGCAAGCTGGGGCCAACGTCCTGACTTTC; cdr3_aa: CASSRPGGQAGANVLTF
v_call: TRBV27; j_call: TRBJ2-5; d_call: TRBD1; clone_size: -; cdr3_nt: TGTGCCAGCAGTTCCCGCAGGGGGCAAGAGACCCAGTACTTC; cdr3_aa: CASSSRRGQETQYF
v_call: TRBV18; j_call: TRBJ1-4; d_call: TRBD1; clone_size: -; cdr3_nt: TGTGCCAGCTCACCTCAGGGGGCGCTGACTAATGAAAAACTGTTTTTT; cdr3_aa: CASSPQGALTNEKLFF
v_call: TRBV19; j_call: TRBJ2-3; d_call: -; clone_size: -; cdr3_nt: TGTGCCAGTAGTATAACAGGGCCAAGCACAGATACGCAGTATTTT; cdr3_aa: CASSITGPSTDTQYF
v_call: TRBV6-2/TRBV6-3; j_call: TRBJ2-3; d_call: -; clone_size: -; cdr3_nt: TGTGCCAGCAGTTATGGTAGTAGCACAGATACGCAGTATTTT; cdr3_aa: CASSYGSSTDTQYF
v_call: TRBV5-5; j_call: TRBJ1-6; d_call: -; clone_size: -; cdr3_nt: TGTGCCAGCAGCTCTGGACAGCCATATTCACCCCTCCACTTT; cdr3_aa: CASSSGQPYSPLHF
v_call: TRBV18; j_call: TRBJ1-2; d_call: -; clone_size: -; cdr3_nt: TGTGCCAGCTCACCATCGGGATGGTCTGGCTACACCTTC; cdr3_aa: CASSPSGWSGYTF
v_call: TRBV6-5; j_call: TRBJ2-2; d_call: TRBD1; clone_size: -; cdr3_nt: TGTGCCAGCAGTTACTCGTGGACAGGGACCGGGGAGCTGTTTTTT; cdr3_aa: CASSYSWTGTGELFF
v_call: TRBV10-1; j_call: TRBJ1-1; d_call: -; clone_size: -; cdr3_nt: TGCGCCAGCAGTGAATTAAGGGCCATGAACACTGAAGCTTTCTTT; cdr3_aa: CASSELRAMNTEAFF
v_call: TRBV6-6; j_call: TRBJ2-5; d_call: -; clone_size: -; cdr3_nt: TGTGCCAGCAGTTACACTTTGAACCTCCAAGAGACCCAGTACTTC; cdr3_aa: CASSYTLNLQETQYF
v_call: TRBV5-6; j_call: TRBJ1-1; d_call: -; clone_size: -; cdr3_nt: TGTGCCAGCAGCTTGGACAGGGTTAACACTGAAGCTTTCTTT; cdr3_aa: CASSLDRVNTEAFF
v_call: TRBV14; j_call: TRBJ1-2; d_call: -; clone_size: once; cdr3_nt: TGTGCCAGCAGCCTGAGAACAGACTATGGCTACACCTTC; cdr3_aa: CASSLRTDYGYTF
v_call: TRBV7-9; j_call: TRBJ2-3; d_call: TRBD2; clone_size: -; cdr3_nt: TGTGCCAGCAGCCCGACTAGCGGCCAGAGCACAGATACGCAGTATTTT; cdr3_aa: CASSPTSGQSTDTQYF
v_call: TRBV7-2; j_call: TRBJ1-2; d_call: TRBD1; clone_size: -; cdr3_nt: TGTGCCAGCAGCCAATCCTTAACAGGGGCCGCCTACTATGGCTACACCTTC; cdr3_aa: CASSQSLTGAAYYGYTF
v_call: TRBV12-3/TRBV12-4; j_call: TRBJ1-1; d_call: TRBD1; clone_size: -; cdr3_nt: TGTGCCAGTTCGACAGGGATGAGCACTGAAGCTTTCTTT; cdr3_aa: CASSTGMSTEAFF
v_call: TRBV29-1; j_call: TRBJ2-3; d_call: -; clone_size: -; cdr3_nt: TGCAGCGTTGAACTGACAGCTAGCACAGATACGCAGTATTTT; cdr3_aa: CSVELTASTDTQYF
v_call: TRBV5-1; j_call: TRBJ2-3; d_call: TRBD1; clone_size: -; cdr3_nt: TGCGCCAGCCGACAGGGGGCGAAAAACACAGATACGCAGTATTTT; cdr3_aa: CASRQGAKNTDTQYF
v_call: TRBV29-1; j_call: TRBJ1-4; d_call: TRBD1; clone_size: -; cdr3_nt: TGCAGCGTTGTTGAGGGGGCTCGAGGTGAAAAACTGTTTTTT; cdr3_aa: CSVVEGARGEKLFF
v_call: TRBV5-1; j_call: TRBJ2-5; d_call: TRBD1; clone_size: -; cdr3_nt: TGCGCCAGCAGCTTACAGGGGGAAGAGACCCAGTACTTC; cdr3_aa: CASSLQGEETQYF
v_call: TRBV9; j_call: TRBJ2-5; d_call: -; clone_size: few; cdr3_nt: TGTGCCAGCAGCTCCGGGAGTGGGGGCAAAGAGACCCAGTACTTC; cdr3_aa: CASSSGSGGKETQYF
v_call: TRBV7-3; j_call: TRBJ1-6; d_call: -; clone_size: few; cdr3_nt: TGTGCCAGCAGCAGAAACAGCAATTCACCCCTCCACTTT; cdr3_aa: CASSRNSNSPLHF
v_call: TRBV19; j_call: TRBJ1-1; d_call: -; clone_size: -; cdr3_nt: TGTGCCAGTAGGGACGTTGGGGTGAACACTGAAGCTTTCTTT; cdr3_aa: CASRDVGVNTEAFF
v_call: TRBV11-1; j_call: TRBJ2-1; d_call: -; clone_size: few; cdr3_nt: TGTGCCAGCAGCTTGGCTCCGGGTGAACGTGAGCAGTTCTTC; cdr3_aa: CASSLAPGEREQFF
v_call: TRBV5-1; j_call: TRBJ1-1; d_call: -; clone_size: -; cdr3_nt: TGCGCCAGCAGCTTGGGACAGGTGGACACTGAAGCTTTCTTT; cdr3_aa: CASSLGQVDTEAFF
v_call: TRBV7-2; j_call: TRBJ1-5; d_call: -; clone_size: -; cdr3_nt: TGTGCCAGCAGCTTAACAGGGAGTCAGCCCCAGCATTTT; cdr3_aa: CASSLTGSQPQHF
v_call: TRBV28; j_call: TRBJ1-3; d_call: -; clone_size: -; cdr3_nt: TGTGCCAGCAGTTTATACCCGCGAGGGTTAGGCAGGGGAAGAACCCCCATATATTTT; cdr3_aa: CASSLYPRGLGRGRTPIYF
v_call: TRBV4-1; j_call: TRBJ2-3; d_call: TRBD2; clone_size: -; cdr3_nt: TGCGCCAGCAGCCAGCATACTAGCGGGGGCACAGATACGCAGTATTTT; cdr3_aa: CASSQHTSGGTDTQYF
v_call: TRBV18; j_call: TRBJ2-6; d_call: -; clone_size: -; cdr3_nt: TGTGCCAGCTCACCCGTCGGGGCTGGGGCCAACGTCCTGACTTTC; cdr3_aa: CASSPVGAGANVLTF
v_call: TRBV6-5; j_call: TRBJ1-1; d_call: -; clone_size: -; cdr3_nt: TGTGCCAGCAGTAAACAGGGTTACACTGAAGCTTTCTTT; cdr3_aa: CASSKQGYTEAFF
v_call: TRBV18; j_call: TRBJ1-6; d_call: -; clone_size: -; cdr3_nt: TGTGCCAGCTCACCAATGGCAGGGAGAGATTCACCCCTCCACTTT; cdr3_aa: CASSPMAGRDSPLHF
v_call: TRBV7-3; j_call: TRBJ2-6; d_call: -; clone_size: -; cdr3_nt: TGTGCCAGCAGCTTACGGGCCGTCTCTGGGGCCAACGTCCTGACTTTC; cdr3_aa: CASSLRAVSGANVLTF
v_call: TRBV7-2; j_call: TRBJ1-6; d_call: -; clone_size: once; cdr3_nt: TGTGCCAGCAGCTTTCGCGGGGGAAGGGATAATTCACCCCTCCACTTT; cdr3_aa: CASSFRGGRDNSPLHF